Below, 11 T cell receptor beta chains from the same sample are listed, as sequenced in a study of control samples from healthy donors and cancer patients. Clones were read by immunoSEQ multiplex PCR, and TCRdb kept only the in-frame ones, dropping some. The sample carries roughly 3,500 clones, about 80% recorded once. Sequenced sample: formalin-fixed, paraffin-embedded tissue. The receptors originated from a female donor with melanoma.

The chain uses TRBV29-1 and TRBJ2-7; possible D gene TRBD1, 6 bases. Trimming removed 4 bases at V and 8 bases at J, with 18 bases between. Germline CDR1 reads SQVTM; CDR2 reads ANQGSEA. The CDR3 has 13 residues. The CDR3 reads CSVGGQGSVKQYF. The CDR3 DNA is TGCAGCGTTGGGGGGCAGGGCTCCGTGAAGCAGTACTTC.

In DNA, the CDR3 is TGTGCCAGTAGTATCGGCGGGATCACCGGGGAGCTGTTTTTT. Amino acid sequence: CASSIGGITGELFF. V gene TRBV19 combines with J gene TRBJ2-2, with D possibly TRBD2 on 6 matching bases. This CDR3 is built from 14 residues. V was shortened by 3 bases and J by 4 bases, with 9 bases between the two germline ends. CDR1 is LNHDA, CDR2 SQIVND, per germline (reference sequence).

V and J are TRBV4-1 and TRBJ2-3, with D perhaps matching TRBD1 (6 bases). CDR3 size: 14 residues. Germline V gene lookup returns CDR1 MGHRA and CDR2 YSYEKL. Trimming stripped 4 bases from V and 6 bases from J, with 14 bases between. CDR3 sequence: CASSPGTGLDTQYF. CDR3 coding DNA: TGCGCCAGCAGCCCTGGAACAGGGTTGGATACGCAGTATTTT.

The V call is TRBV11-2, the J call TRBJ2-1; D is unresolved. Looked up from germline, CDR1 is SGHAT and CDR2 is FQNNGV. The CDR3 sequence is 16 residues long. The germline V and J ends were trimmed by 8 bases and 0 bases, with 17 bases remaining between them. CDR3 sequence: CASSKGPQVSYNEQFF. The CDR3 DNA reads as TGTGCCAGCTCAAAGGGCCCCCAGGTCTCCTACAATGAGCAGTTCTTC.

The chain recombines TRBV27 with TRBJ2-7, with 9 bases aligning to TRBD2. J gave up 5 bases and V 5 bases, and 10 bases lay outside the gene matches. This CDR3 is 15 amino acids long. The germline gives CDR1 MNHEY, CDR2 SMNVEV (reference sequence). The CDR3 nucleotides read TGTGCCAGCAGTCGTGTGGCGGGAGGGCCAAACGAGCAGTACTTC. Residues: CASSRVAGGPNEQYF.

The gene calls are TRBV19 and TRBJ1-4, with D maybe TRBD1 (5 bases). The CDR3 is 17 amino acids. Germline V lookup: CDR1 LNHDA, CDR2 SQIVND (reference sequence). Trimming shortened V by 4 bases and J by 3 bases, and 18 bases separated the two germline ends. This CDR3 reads CASSTSGRRGANEKLFF. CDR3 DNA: TGTGCCAGTAGTACCTCGGGACGGAGGGGCGCTAATGAAAAACTGTTTTTT.

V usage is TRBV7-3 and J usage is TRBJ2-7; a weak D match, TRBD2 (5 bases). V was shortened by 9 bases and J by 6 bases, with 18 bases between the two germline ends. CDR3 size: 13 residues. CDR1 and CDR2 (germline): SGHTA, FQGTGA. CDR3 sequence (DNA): TGTGCCAGTAGCCCCTCGGGGATGTCCGAGCAGTACTTC. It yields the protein CASSPSGMSEQYF.

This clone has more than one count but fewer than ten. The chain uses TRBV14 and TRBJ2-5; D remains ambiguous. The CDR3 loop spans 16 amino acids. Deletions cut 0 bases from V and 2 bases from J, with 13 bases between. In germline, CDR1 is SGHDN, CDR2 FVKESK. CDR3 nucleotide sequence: TGTGCCAGCAGCCAAGAGGGTAGGCGGATTCAAGAGACCCAGTACTTC. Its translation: CASSQEGRRIQETQYF.

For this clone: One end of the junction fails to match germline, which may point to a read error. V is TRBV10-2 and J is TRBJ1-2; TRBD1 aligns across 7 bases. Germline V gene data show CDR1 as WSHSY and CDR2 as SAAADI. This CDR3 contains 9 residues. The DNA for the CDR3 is TGCGCCAAACACAGGGGTGGGATCTTC. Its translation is CAKHRGGIF.

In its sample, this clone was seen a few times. The CDR3 sequence: CASTPLDREETQYF. CDR3 nucleotide sequence: TGTGCCAGCACCCCCTTGGACAGGGAAGAGACCCAGTACTTC. V and J are TRBV6-2 or TRBV6-3 and TRBJ2-5, with 8 positions matching TRBD1. V trimming: 7 bases; J trimming: 3 bases; junction bases outside the gene matches: 7. Germline CDR1 and CDR2: MNHEY and SVGEGT. The CDR3 runs 14 residues.

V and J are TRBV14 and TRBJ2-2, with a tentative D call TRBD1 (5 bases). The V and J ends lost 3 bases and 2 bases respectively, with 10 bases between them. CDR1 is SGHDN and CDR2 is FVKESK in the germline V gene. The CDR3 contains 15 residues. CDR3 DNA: TGTGCCAGCAGCCAGTTCAGGGCCAACACCGGGGAGCTGTTTTTT. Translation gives CASSQFRANTGELFF. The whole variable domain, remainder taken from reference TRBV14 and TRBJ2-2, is EAGVTQFPSHSVIEKGQTVTLRCDPISGHDNLYWYRRVMGKEIKFLLHFVKESKQDESGMPNNRFLAERTGGTYSTLKVQPAELEDSGVYFCASSQFRANTGELFFGEGSRLTVL.